Each of the 17 T cell receptor beta chains below was sequenced from the same sample in a study of persistence of HIV-infected CD4 T cells. Sequencing used immunoSEQ version 4 in survey mode. Data came from immunoSEQ multiplex PCR; TCRdb stores just in-frame clones and leaves some out. This table holds roughly 30,000 clones, roughly four fifths found once. These receptors lack a known antigen. Cells were stimulated with CMV-infected fibroblast lysates at 8 to 10 ug/mL. CD40L-negative CD69-negative CD45RO-high memory CD4+ T cells were sorted as populations depleted of antigen-responding cells. Material: CD4+ T cells sorted from PBMCs after roughly 18-hour stimulation, obtained from a patient who received antiretroviral therapy. The receptors were sampled from an adult man with HIV who was CMV-seropositive.

The chain is built from TRBV5-1 and TRBJ2-7; the match to TRBD2 covers 7 bases. V was pared by 4 bases and J by 2 bases, with 6 bases of the junction left unmatched. The length of the CDR3 is 14 residues. Germline loops: CDR1 SGHRS, CDR2 YFSETQ. In DNA, the CDR3 is TGCGCCAGCAGCCTGAGCGGGGACCCCTACGAGCAGTACTTC. Translation gives CASSLSGDPYEQYF.

The CDR3 region has the DNA TGTGCCAGCAGCTTACAGCCTGGAAACACCATATATTTT. Translated, it gives CASSLQPGNTIYF. The chain employs TRBV7-9 and TRBJ1-3; no clear D. From germline, CDR1 is SEHNR and CDR2 FQNEAQ (reference sequence). Trimming took off 2 bases at V and 2 bases at J, with 4 bases between the two ends. This CDR3 is built from 13 residues.

V is TRBV5-1 and J is TRBJ2-1; 9 bases match TRBD1. Per germline, CDR1 SGHRS and CDR2 YFSETQ. J gave up 8 bases and V 4 bases, and 13 bases lay outside the gene matches. The CDR3 consists of 16 residues. The CDR3 nucleotides read TGCGCCAGCAGCGGGAACAGGGGGCCAGGGATTTATGAGCAGTTCTTC. The encoded protein is CASSGNRGPGIYEQFF. The whole variable domain, remainder taken from reference TRBV5-1 and TRBJ2-1, is KAGVTQTPRYLIKTRGQQVTLSCSPISGHRSVSWYQQTPGQGLQFLFEYFSETQRNKGNFPGRFSGRQFSNSRSEMNVSTLELGDSALYLCASSGNRGPGIYEQFFGPGTRLTVL.

The CDR3 DNA reads as TGTGCCACCAGTGGCGCCTTGTCAACTAACCTATACAATGAGCAGTTCTTC. Protein: CATSGALSTNLYNEQFF. The chain carries TRBV24-1 and TRBJ2-1; D not certain. CDR3 size: 17 residues. Trimming removed 5 bases from V and 4 bases from J, with 20 bases in between. CDR1 is KGHDR, CDR2 SFDVKD, per germline.

The chain joins TRBV19 to TRBJ1-1; the D gene is possibly TRBD1 (5 bases). The length of the CDR3 is 14 residues. The germline gives CDR1 LNHDA, CDR2 SQIVND (reference sequence). Trimming removed 2 bases from V and 1 base from J, with 8 bases in between. CDR3 sequence: CASSIPGPNTEAFF. DNA of the CDR3: TGTGCCAGTAGTATACCGGGGCCGAACACTGAAGCTTTCTTT. The full variable domain, in which reference TRBV19 and TRBJ1-1 provide the parts outside the CDR3, is DGGITQSPKYLFRKEGQNVTLSCEQNLNHDAMYWYRQDPGQGLRLIYYSQIVNDFQKGDIAEGYSVSREKKESFPLTVTSAQKNPTAFYLCASSIPGPNTEAFFGQGTRLTVV.

V usage is TRBV15 and J usage is TRBJ2-2; D call uncertain. Trimming pared 1 base from V and 4 bases from J, leaving 10 bases between. The germline V gene encodes CDR1 LNHNV and CDR2 YYDKDF (reference sequence). This CDR3 has 15 residues. CDR3 loop: CATSRGGTTTGELFF. CDR3 nucleotide sequence: TGTGCCACCAGCAGAGGGGGTACCACCACCGGGGAGCTGTTTTTT.

V usage is TRBV27 and J usage is TRBJ1-1; the D gene is possibly TRBD1 (6 bases). Germline CDR1 reads MNHEY; CDR2 reads SMNVEV (reference sequence). This CDR3 has 15 amino acids. Trimming removed 5 bases from V and 0 bases from J, with 13 bases in between. The CDR3 DNA reads TGTGCCAGCAGTCCCCAGACAGGCGTGAACACTGAAGCTTTCTTT. This gives the protein CASSPQTGVNTEAFF.

The chain employs TRBV9 and TRBJ1-2, with 10 bases fitting TRBD1. CDR3 size: 17 residues. J lost 5 bases, V lost 4 bases, and 14 bases had no gene match. The germline gives CDR1 SGDLS, CDR2 YYNGEE. This chain's CDR3 is CASSSRTGGEDQYGYTF. CDR3 coding DNA: TGTGCCAGCAGCTCCCGGACAGGGGGAGAAGATCAATATGGCTACACCTTC.

This clone appeared a few times. The chain links TRBV28 to TRBJ1-5; D is ambiguous. The CDR3 sequence is 12 residues long. Trimming left V 6 bases short and J 6 bases short, with 9 bases between. CDR1 is MDHEN, CDR2 SYDVKM, per germline. In DNA, the CDR3 is TGTGCCAGCAGCGTGGGTGGTCAGCCCCAGCATTTT. Amino acid sequence: CASSVGGQPQHF. The complete variable domain, with remaining parts taken from reference TRBV28 and TRBJ1-5, reads DVKVTQSSRYLVKRTGEKVFLECVQDMDHENMFWYRQDPGLGLRLIYFSYDVKMKEKGDIPEGYSVSREKKERFSLILESASTNQTSMYLCASSVGGQPQHFGDGTRLSIL.

The chain employs TRBV24-1 and TRBJ2-7; D might be TRBD1 (7 bases). V was cut by 4 bases and J by 3 bases, with 18 bases left in between. CDR1 and CDR2 (germline): KGHDR, SFDVKD. The CDR3 loop spans 16 amino acids. The CDR3 here is CATSDQGQEGNYEQYF. The CDR3 DNA sequence: TGTGCCACCAGTGACCAAGGACAGGAGGGAAACTACGAGCAGTACTTC.

The chain carries TRBV2 and TRBJ2-3; D is uncertain. Trimming cost V 5 bases and J 0 bases, with 9 bases left between them. The CDR3 is 14 amino acids. Germline V gene lookup returns CDR1 SNHLY and CDR2 FYNNEI. The CDR3 is CASSPTTSTDTQYF. The CDR3 DNA follows: TGTGCCAGCAGTCCTACAACAAGCACAGATACGCAGTATTTT. The full variable domain, completed using reference TRBV2 and TRBJ2-3, is EPEVTQTPSHQVTQMGQEVILRCVPISNHLYFYWYRQILGQKVEFLVSFYNNEISEKSEIFDDQFSVERPDGSNFTLKIRSTKLEDSAMYFCASSPTTSTDTQYFGPGTRLTVL.

The chain employs TRBV19 and TRBJ1-5; no definite D call. This CDR3 contains 17 residues. Germline V gene data show CDR1 as LNHDA and CDR2 as SQIVND (reference sequence). V was pared by 3 bases and J by 3 bases, with 18 bases between. The CDR3: CASSIPFSGSVNQPQHF. The CDR3 nucleotides read TGTGCCAGTAGTATTCCCTTCAGTGGCAGCGTCAATCAGCCCCAGCATTTT.

This clone is a singleton in its sample. V is TRBV5-1 and J is TRBJ1-2; the match to TRBD1 covers 9 bases. This CDR3 has 15 residues. Germline V gene sequence: CDR1 SGHRS, CDR2 YFSETQ. Trimming removed 4 bases from V and 4 bases from J; junction bases left unmatched: 8. The CDR3 DNA reads TGCGCCAGCAGCCCACGACAGGGGGAGGGCTATGGCTACACCTTC. Its translation: CASSPRQGEGYGYTF.

The chain couples TRBV12-3 or TRBV12-4 to TRBJ1-1; D is ambiguous. The CDR3 spans 13 residues. The V and J ends lost 2 bases and 3 bases respectively, with 7 bases between them. The CDR3 loop reads CASSLNRDTEAFF. The CDR3 DNA sequence: TGTGCCAGCAGTTTAAATAGGGACACTGAAGCTTTCTTT.

Only one count was recorded for this clone. This chain's CDR3 is CASRYDYEQYF. CDR3 in DNA: TGTGCCAGCAGATACGACTACGAGCAGTACTTC. The genes are TRBV6-5 and TRBJ2-7; no firm D call. Germline V gene lookup returns CDR1 MNHEY and CDR2 SVGAGI. The CDR3 spans 11 residues. Trimming removed 6 bases at V and 3 bases at J, with 6 bases between.

This clone appeared a single time. This chain joins TRBV7-2 and TRBJ2-7; 10 bases fit TRBD2. Germline loops: CDR1 SGHTA, CDR2 FQGNSA. The CDR3 is made up of 14 amino acids. The junction had 8 bases not matched to a gene; V was cut back by 6 bases and J by 6 bases. In DNA, the CDR3 is TGTGCCAGCAGTAAAGCGGGGGGGCAACCCGAGCAGTACTTC. It encodes CASSKAGGQPEQYF.

The chain is built from TRBV18 and TRBJ1-5; D not resolved. V was clipped by 5 bases and J by 0 bases, with 11 bases between them. The CDR3 runs 15 residues. Looked up from germline, CDR1 is KGHSH and CDR2 is LQKENI. CDR3 amino acids: CASSFFPYSNQPQHF. CDR3 sequence (DNA): TGTGCCAGCTCATTTTTCCCTTATAGCAATCAGCCCCAGCATTTT.